This TCR beta chain was found in a study of blood T cell repertoires in COVID-19. Across the study: COVID-19 samples collected from the United States, Italy and Spain covered acute and convalescent phases. Nucleic acid was either cDNA or gDNA, and it came from T cells, B-cell-depleted T cells, or PBMCs.

Data came from immunoSEQ multiplex PCR; TCRdb stores just in-frame clones and leaves some out. The sample holds approximately 400,000 clones, 91% seen once. A COVID-19 case had been met by exposed participants during the 2 weeks before study entry. The specimen was PBMCs or T cells enriched from blood (not recorded which). The TCR originated in a woman aged 40 to 49 who had been exposed to COVID-19.

DNA of the CDR3: TGTGCCAGCAGCTTGCCGGGGACAGGGGGGGAGCTGTTTTTT. Encoded protein: CASSLPGTGGELFF. The chain uses TRBV5-5 and TRBJ2-2, with 9 bases aligning to TRBD1. CDR1 and CDR2 (germline): SGHKS, YYEKEE (reference sequence). Trimming at V came to 1 base and at J to 8 bases, leaving 3 bases not matched to a gene. This CDR3 has 14 amino acids.